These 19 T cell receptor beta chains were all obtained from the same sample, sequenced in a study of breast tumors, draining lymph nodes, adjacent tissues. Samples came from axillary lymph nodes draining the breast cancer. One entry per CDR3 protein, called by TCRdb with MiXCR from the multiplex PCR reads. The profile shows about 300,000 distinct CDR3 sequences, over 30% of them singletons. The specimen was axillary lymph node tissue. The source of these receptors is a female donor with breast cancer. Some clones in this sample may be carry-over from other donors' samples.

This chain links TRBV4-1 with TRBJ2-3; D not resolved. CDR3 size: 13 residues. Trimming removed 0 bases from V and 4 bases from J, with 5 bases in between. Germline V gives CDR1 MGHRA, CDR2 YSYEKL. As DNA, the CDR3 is TGCGCCAGCAGCCAAGATCATCCAGATACGCAGTATTTT. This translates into CASSQDHPDTQYF.

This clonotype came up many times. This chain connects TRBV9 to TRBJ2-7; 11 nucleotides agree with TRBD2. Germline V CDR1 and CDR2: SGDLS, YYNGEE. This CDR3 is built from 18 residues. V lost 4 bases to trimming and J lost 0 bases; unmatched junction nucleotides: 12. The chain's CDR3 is CASSPRGSGRANSYEQYF. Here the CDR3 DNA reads TGTGCCAGCAGCCCTCGGGGTAGCGGGAGGGCGAACTCCTACGAGCAGTACTTC. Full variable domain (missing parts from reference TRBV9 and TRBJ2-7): DSGVTQTPKHLITATGQRVTLRCSPRSGDLSVYWYQQSLDQGLQFLIQYYNGEERAKGNILERFSAQQFPDLHSELNLSSLELGDSALYFCASSPRGSGRANSYEQYFGPGTRLTVT.

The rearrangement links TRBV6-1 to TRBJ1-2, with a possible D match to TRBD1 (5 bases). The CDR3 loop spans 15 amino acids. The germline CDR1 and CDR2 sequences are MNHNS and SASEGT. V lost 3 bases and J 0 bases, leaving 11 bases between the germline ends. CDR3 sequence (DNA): TGTGCCAGCAGTGATGACAGACGATCTAACTATGGCTACACCTTC. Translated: CASSDDRRSNYGYTF.

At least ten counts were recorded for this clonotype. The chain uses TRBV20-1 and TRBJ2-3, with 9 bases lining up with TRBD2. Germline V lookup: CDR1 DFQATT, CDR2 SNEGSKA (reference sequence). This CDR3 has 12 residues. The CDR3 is CSRRGGGDTQYF. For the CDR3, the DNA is TGCAGCCGGCGGGGGGGTGGAGATACGCAGTATTTT.

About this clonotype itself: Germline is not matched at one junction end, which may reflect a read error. CDR3 bases: TGTGCCACACGGGGACTAGCGGGACCAGATATGCAGTATTTT. This gives the protein CATRGLAGPDMQYF. The chain combines TRBV6-1 with TRBJ2-3; 13 bases are shared with TRBD2. Per germline, CDR1 MNHNS and CDR2 SASEGT. The CDR3 contains 14 residues.

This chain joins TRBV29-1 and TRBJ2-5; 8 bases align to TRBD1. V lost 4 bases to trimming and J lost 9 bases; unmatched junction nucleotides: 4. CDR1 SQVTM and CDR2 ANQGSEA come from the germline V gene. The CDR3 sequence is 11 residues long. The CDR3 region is CSVVDRAAQYF. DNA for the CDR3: TGCAGCGTTGTGGACAGGGCGGCCCAGTACTTC.

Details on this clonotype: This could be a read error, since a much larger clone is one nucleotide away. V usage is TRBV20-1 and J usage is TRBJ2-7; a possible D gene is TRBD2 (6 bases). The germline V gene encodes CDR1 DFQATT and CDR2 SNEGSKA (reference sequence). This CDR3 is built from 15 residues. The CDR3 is CSAANRAGFFYEQCF. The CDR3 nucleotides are TGCAGTGCCGCCAACCGAGCGGGCTTCTTCTACGAGCAGTGCTTC.

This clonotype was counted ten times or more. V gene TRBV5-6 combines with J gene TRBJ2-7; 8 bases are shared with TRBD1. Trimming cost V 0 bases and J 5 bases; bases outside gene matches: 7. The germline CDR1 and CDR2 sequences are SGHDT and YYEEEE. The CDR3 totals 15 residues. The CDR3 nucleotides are TGTGCCAGCAGCTTGGGGCAGGGGGCAATCGACGAGCAGTACTTC. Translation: CASSLGQGAIDEQYF. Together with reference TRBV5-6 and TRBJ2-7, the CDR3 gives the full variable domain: DAGVTQSPTHLIKTRGQQVTLRCSPKSGHDTVSWYQQALGQGPQFIFQYYEEEERQRGNFPDRFSGHQFPNYSSELNVNALLLGDSALYLCASSLGQGAIDEQYFGPGTRLTVT.

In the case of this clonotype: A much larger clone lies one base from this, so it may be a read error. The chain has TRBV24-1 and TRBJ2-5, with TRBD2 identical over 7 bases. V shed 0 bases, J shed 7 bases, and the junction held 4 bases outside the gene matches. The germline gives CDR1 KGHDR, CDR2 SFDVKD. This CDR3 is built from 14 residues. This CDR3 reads CATSDLLGGGTQYF. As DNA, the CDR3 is TGTGCCACCAGTGATTTGTTGGGGGGGGGGACCCAGTACTTC.

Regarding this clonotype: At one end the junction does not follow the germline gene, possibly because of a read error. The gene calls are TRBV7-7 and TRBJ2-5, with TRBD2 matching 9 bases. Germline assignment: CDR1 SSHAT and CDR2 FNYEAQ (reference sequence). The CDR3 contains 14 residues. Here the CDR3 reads CASSIGTSSETQYF. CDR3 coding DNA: TGTGCTAGCAGCATCGGGACTAGCAGTGAGACCCAGTACTTC. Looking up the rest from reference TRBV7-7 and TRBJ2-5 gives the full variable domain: GAGVSQSPRYKVTKRGQDVTLRCDPISSHATLYWYQQALGQGPEFLTYFNYEAQPDKSGLPSDRFSAERPEGSISTLTIQRTEQRDSAMYRCASSIGTSSETQYFGPGTRLLVL.

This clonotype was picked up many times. The CDR3 DNA is TGTGCCACCAGGGGGGCGGGAGCATACAATGAGCAGTTCTTC. Its translation: CATRGAGAYNEQFF. The chain employs TRBV24-1 and TRBJ2-1, with D perhaps TRBD2 (7 bases). V lost 7 bases, J lost 4 bases, and 13 bases lay in between. The CDR3 runs 14 residues. From germline, CDR1 is KGHDR and CDR2 SFDVKD.

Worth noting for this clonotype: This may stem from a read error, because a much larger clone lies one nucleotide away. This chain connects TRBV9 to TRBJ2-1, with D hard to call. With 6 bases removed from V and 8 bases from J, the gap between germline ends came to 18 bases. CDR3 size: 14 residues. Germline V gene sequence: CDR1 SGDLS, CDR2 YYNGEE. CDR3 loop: CASNPQDGAHEQFF. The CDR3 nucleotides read TGTGCCAGCAACCCTCAGGACGGAGCCCATGAGCAGTTCTTC.

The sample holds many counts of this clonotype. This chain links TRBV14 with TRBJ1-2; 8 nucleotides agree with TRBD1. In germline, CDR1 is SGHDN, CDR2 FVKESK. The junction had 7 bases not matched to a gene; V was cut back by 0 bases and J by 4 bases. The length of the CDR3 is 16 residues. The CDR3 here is CASSQDPDRVSYGYTF. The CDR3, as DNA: TGTGCCAGCAGCCAAGACCCGGACAGGGTCTCCTATGGCTACACCTTC.

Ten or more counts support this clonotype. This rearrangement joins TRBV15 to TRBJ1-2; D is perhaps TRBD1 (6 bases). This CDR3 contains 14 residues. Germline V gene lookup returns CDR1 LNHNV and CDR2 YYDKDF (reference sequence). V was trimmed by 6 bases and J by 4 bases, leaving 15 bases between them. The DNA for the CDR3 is TGTGCCACCAGGCGGGGGCGGGTCGGCTATGGCTACACCTTC. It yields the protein CATRRGRVGYGYTF.

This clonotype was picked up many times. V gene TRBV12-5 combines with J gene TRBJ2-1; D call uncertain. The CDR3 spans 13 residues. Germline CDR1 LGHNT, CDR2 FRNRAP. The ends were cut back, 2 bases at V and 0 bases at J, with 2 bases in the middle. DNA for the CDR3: TGTGCTAGTGGTTTGTACTCCTACAATGAGCAGTTCTTC. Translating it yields CASGLYSYNEQFF.

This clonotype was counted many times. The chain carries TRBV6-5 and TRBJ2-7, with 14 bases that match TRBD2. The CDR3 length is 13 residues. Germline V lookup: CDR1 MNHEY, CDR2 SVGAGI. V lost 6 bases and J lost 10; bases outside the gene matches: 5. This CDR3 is CASSAGTSGSQYF. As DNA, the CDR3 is TGTGCCAGCAGCGCCGGGACTAGCGGGAGCCAGTACTTC.

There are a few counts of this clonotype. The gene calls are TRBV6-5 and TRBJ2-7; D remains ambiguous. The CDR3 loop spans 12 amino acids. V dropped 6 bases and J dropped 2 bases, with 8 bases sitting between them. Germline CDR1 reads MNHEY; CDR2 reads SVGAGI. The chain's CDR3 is CASRTFPYEQYF. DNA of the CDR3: TGTGCCAGCAGGACTTTCCCCTACGAGCAGTACTTC.

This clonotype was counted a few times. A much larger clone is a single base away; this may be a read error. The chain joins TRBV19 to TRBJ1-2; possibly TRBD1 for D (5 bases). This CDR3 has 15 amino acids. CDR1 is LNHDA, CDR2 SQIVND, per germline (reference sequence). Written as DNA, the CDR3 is TGTGCCAGTAGTGAGGTTCCAGGGATCAACTATGGCCACACCTTC. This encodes CASSEVPGINYGHTF.

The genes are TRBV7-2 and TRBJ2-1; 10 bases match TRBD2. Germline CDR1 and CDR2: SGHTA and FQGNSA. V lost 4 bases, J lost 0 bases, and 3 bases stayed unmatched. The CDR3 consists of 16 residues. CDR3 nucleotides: TGTGCCAGCAGCTCTAGCGGGGGAAACTCCTACAATGAGCAGTTCTTC. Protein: CASSSSGGNSYNEQFF.